The 27 T cell receptor beta chains given below trace back to one sample, sequenced in a study of T cell repertoires in cytomegalovirus infection. The antigens for these receptors are not known. Each CDR3 protein is one row after TCRdb ran MiXCR on the reads. The table lists about 770,000 distinct CDR3 sequences, around 29% of them singletons. This specimen consisted of cultured CD8+ T cells from PBMCs, obtained from culture after CMV antigen stimulation. Every receptor here comes from a human donor in good health (CMV status not recorded). Some clones in this sample may be carry-over from other donors' samples.

This clonotype turned up a few times. The rearrangement uses TRBV6-2 or TRBV6-3 and TRBJ2-7, with D unclear. Trimming removed 2 bases at V and 6 bases at J, with 14 bases between. CDR3 length equals 14 residues. Germline V gene sequence: CDR1 MNHEY, CDR2 SVGEGT. The CDR3, as DNA: TGTGCCAGCAGTTACAAAGGGTTTGTCATCGAGCAGTACTTC. Translated: CASSYKGFVIEQYF.

This clonotype was detected many times. This chain joins TRBV12-3 or TRBV12-4 and TRBJ1-4; D remains unclear. Trimming took 2 bases from V and 8 from J, leaving 12 bases between them. This CDR3 has 14 amino acids. CDR3 sequence reads: CASSLIYGIEKLFF. DNA of the CDR3: TGTGCCAGCAGTTTAATCTACGGGATCGAAAAACTGTTTTTT.

There are a few counts of this clonotype. The gene calls are TRBV12-3 or TRBV12-4 and TRBJ2-1; D unresolved. This CDR3 spans 15 amino acids. V lost 5 bases to trimming and J lost 3 bases, with 14 bases between them. The CDR3 DNA reads TGTGCCAGCAGTCGGACCCCCGAGATCTACAATGAGCAGTTCTTC. This gives the protein CASSRTPEIYNEQFF.

The gene calls are TRBV13 and TRBJ1-5; 7 bases map to TRBD1. The germline gives CDR1 PRHDT, CDR2 FYEKMQ (reference sequence). V shed 5 bases, J shed 7 bases, and the junction held 8 bases outside the gene matches. This CDR3 is 14 amino acids long. The CDR3 here is CASSENRGNQPQHF. The DNA for the CDR3 is TGTGCCAGCAGCGAGAACAGGGGTAACCAGCCCCAGCATTTT.

The sample holds many counts of this clonotype. V usage is TRBV11-2 and J usage is TRBJ1-3; D is unresolved. The length of the CDR3 is 15 residues. The ends were cut back, 0 bases at V and 1 base at J, with 7 bases in the middle. Per the germline V gene, CDR1 is SGHAT and CDR2 is FQNNGV. In nucleotides, the CDR3 is TGTGCCAGCAGCTTAGATCGCGGGTCTGGAAACACCATATATTTT. Its protein product is CASSLDRGSGNTIYF.

The chain combines TRBV6-5 with TRBJ1-6, with a possible D match to TRBD1 (6 bases). The ends were cut back, 0 bases at V and 14 bases at J, with 14 bases in the middle. This CDR3 has 14 amino acids. CDR1 and CDR2 from the germline V gene are MNHEY and SVGAGI. Here the CDR3 reads CASSYSGGKGALHF. CDR3 bases: TGTGCCAGCAGTTACTCGGGCGGAAAGGGGGCCCTCCACTTT.

Notes on this clonotype: Germline is not matched at one junction end, which may reflect a read error. V gene TRBV4-1 combines with J gene TRBJ2-1; D possibly corresponds to TRBD1 (6 bases). Germline values: CDR1 MGHRA, CDR2 YSYEKL. CDR3 size: 15 residues. The CDR3 region is CASTWDTLTYNEQFF. In DNA form, the CDR3 reads TGTGCCAGCACCTGGGACACCCTCACCTACAATGAGCAGTTCTTC.

The gene calls are TRBV12-3 or TRBV12-4 and TRBJ1-2, with a tentative D call TRBD1 (5 bases). This CDR3 region has 12 residues. V lost 7 bases, J lost 8 bases, and 14 bases lay in between. CDR3 sequence: CASKGWENGYTF. In nucleotides, the CDR3 is TGTGCCAGCAAGGGGTGGGAAAACGGCTACACCTTC.

The table lists this clonotype with a few counts. The V gene is TRBV4-1, the J gene TRBJ1-2; the D is unclear. This CDR3 comprises 13 residues. Germline V gives CDR1 MGHRA, CDR2 YSYEKL. Trimming removed 0 bases at V and 13 bases at J, with 15 bases between. CDR3 nucleotides: TGCGCCAGCAGCCAAGATCTCGACGGGATATCCACCTTC. Its translation is CASSQDLDGISTF.

The chain uses TRBV15 and TRBJ2-1; D is uncertain. The V and J ends lost 3 bases and 6 bases respectively, with 9 bases between them. Looked up from germline, CDR1 is LNHNV and CDR2 is YYDKDF (reference sequence). This CDR3 is 13 amino acids long. CDR3 loop: CATSRNSGNEQFF. CDR3 DNA: TGTGCCACCAGCAGGAACAGTGGCAATGAGCAGTTCTTC.

The table lists this clonotype with many counts. The gene calls are TRBV7-2 and TRBJ2-3; 10 bases match TRBD2. Germline V CDR1 and CDR2: SGHTA, FQGNSA. V gave up 6 bases and J gave up 2 bases; unmatched junction bases: 8. The CDR3 loop spans 16 amino acids. The CDR3 spells CASSLAGARFTDTQYF. The DNA of the CDR3 is TGTGCCAGCAGTCTAGCGGGGGCCCGGTTCACAGATACGCAGTATTTT.

V is TRBV6-6 and J is TRBJ1-5; D ambiguous. V was trimmed by 5 bases and J by 7 bases, leaving 12 bases between them. Germline loops: CDR1 MNHNY, CDR2 SVGAGI (reference sequence). The CDR3 contains 13 residues. This chain's CDR3 is CASSDYIGQPQHF. DNA for the CDR3: TGTGCCAGCAGTGACTACATCGGGCAGCCCCAGCATTTT.

There are a few counts of this clonotype. The chain employs TRBV7-9 and TRBJ1-1, with D hard to call. Trimming took off 7 bases at V and 1 base at J, with 10 bases between the two ends. Germline values: CDR1 SEHNR, CDR2 FQNEAQ (reference sequence). The CDR3 covers 13 residues. In DNA, the CDR3 is TGTGCCAGCACCCTATCAGGGAACACTGAAGCTTTCTTT. Translated: CASTLSGNTEAFF.

This sequence joins TRBV7-2 and TRBJ1-1; TRBD1 might be the D (6 bases). The germline V gene encodes CDR1 SGHTA and CDR2 FQGNSA. CDR3 length equals 15 residues. Trimming took off 3 bases at V and 1 base at J, with 12 bases between the two ends. The CDR3 coding sequence is TGTGCCAGCAGCTTTAGATGGGGACAGAACACTGAAGCTTTCTTT. Protein: CASSFRWGQNTEAFF.

In DNA form, the CDR3 reads TGTGCCGCGAGCCGGCTGCCAAGGGACTATGGCTACACCTTC. It encodes CAASRLPRDYGYTF. V gene TRBV28 combines with J gene TRBJ1-2; D unclear. The V gene lost 11 bases and the J gene lost 3 bases, with 19 bases spanning the gap. The CDR3 runs 14 residues. CDR1 MDHEN and CDR2 SYDVKM come from the germline V gene.

The V and J genes are TRBV28 and TRBJ2-1; TRBD2 is a possible D gene (6 bases). Germline V gene data show CDR1 as MDHEN and CDR2 as SYDVKM. V lost 3 bases and J 5 bases, leaving 17 bases between the germline ends. CDR3 length: 16 residues. The CDR3, as DNA: TGTGCCAGCAGTTTCTCCCCAGGGACTTTTAACAATGAGCAGTTCTTC. This codes for CASSFSPGTFNNEQFF. Based on the CDR3 plus reference TRBV28 and TRBJ2-1, the full variable domain is DVKVTQSSRYLVKRTGEKVFLECVQDMDHENMFWYRQDPGLGLRLIYFSYDVKMKEKGDIPEGYSVSREKKERFSLILESASTNQTSMYLCASSFSPGTFNNEQFFGPGTRLTVL.

V and J are TRBV12-3 or TRBV12-4 and TRBJ2-1; 12 bases match TRBD2. CDR3 length: 16 residues. J lost 6 bases, V lost 6 bases, and 9 bases had no gene match. CDR3 region: CASRRSSGGASNEQFF. The CDR3 coding sequence is TGTGCCAGCAGGCGCTCTAGCGGGGGGGCCTCCAATGAGCAGTTCTTC.

The chain joins TRBV28 to TRBJ2-4, with 9 positions matching TRBD1. The CDR3 has 16 residues. Germline CDR1 is MDHEN and CDR2 is SYDVKM. The junction had 10 bases not matched to a gene; V was cut back by 4 bases and J by 6 bases. The CDR3 DNA follows: TGTGCCAGCAGTTCGAACAGGGGGCGCGTCCGAAACATTCAGTACTTC. It translates to CASSSNRGRVRNIQYF.

This clonotype was seen more than once but under ten times. The chain recombines TRBV4-1 with TRBJ1-3, with D tentatively TRBD1 (5 bases). CDR1 is MGHRA, CDR2 YSYEKL, per germline. The length of the CDR3 is 17 residues. The V end was cut by 4 bases, the J end by 0 bases, with 16 bases between. CDR3 residues: CASSPRSTESSGNTIYF. CDR3 DNA: TGCGCCAGCAGCCCCCGTTCGACAGAGAGCTCTGGAAACACCATATATTTT.

V usage is TRBV7-9 and J usage is TRBJ2-7; D call uncertain. Germline V lookup: CDR1 SEHNR, CDR2 FQNEAQ (reference sequence). Between the trimmed V and J ends, which lost 5 bases and 6 bases, there was a span of 11 bases. The CDR3 length is 12 residues. This CDR3 reads CASSHGRREQYV. The CDR3 bases are TGTGCCAGCAGCCACGGACGACGCGAGCAGTACGTC.

This clonotype was counted between two and nine times. V and J are TRBV6-6 and TRBJ1-1; D is possibly TRBD1 (6 bases). Germline CDR1 and CDR2: MNHNY and SVGAGI (reference sequence). V lost 2 bases and J lost 7, with 14 bases in between. This CDR3 comprises 14 residues. The CDR3 loop is CASSYTYQGNEAFF. CDR3 bases: TGTGCCAGCAGTTACACATATCAGGGGAATGAAGCTTTCTTT.

The gene calls are TRBV15 and TRBJ2-7; D is undetermined. V gave up 1 base and J gave up 2 bases, with 21 bases separating them. This CDR3 region has 18 residues. Germline assignment: CDR1 LNHNV and CDR2 YYDKDF (reference sequence). The CDR3 spells CATSRGGSLIVKPYEQYV. The CDR3 coding sequence is TGTGCCACCAGCAGAGGAGGTTCCCTCATAGTAAAACCCTACGAGCAGTACGTC.

A few counts support this clonotype. The chain uses TRBV7-9 and TRBJ1-1; TRBD1 is a possible D gene (5 bases). V shed 4 bases and J shed 7 bases, with 28 bases lying between them. The germline gives CDR1 SEHNR, CDR2 FQNEAQ (reference sequence). The CDR3 runs 18 residues. The CDR3 region is CASSSTVGRTFRANEAFF. DNA for the CDR3: TGTGCCAGCAGCTCCACGGTGGGCCGGACATTTCGGGCGAATGAAGCTTTCTTT.

This chain links TRBV7-9 with TRBJ2-7; D is ambiguous. In germline, CDR1 is SEHNR, CDR2 FQNEAQ (reference sequence). This CDR3 region has 12 residues. Trimming left V 3 bases short and J 0 bases short, with 3 bases between. CDR3 nucleotide sequence: TGTGCCAGCAGCTTCGACTCCTACGAGCAGTACGTC. Protein product: CASSFDSYEQYV.

This chain uses TRBV28 with TRBJ2-5; 11 nucleotides align to TRBD2. Germline trimming cut 4 bases from V and 6 bases from J; bases unmatched to any gene: 10. The CDR3 contains 16 residues. Germline V gives CDR1 MDHEN, CDR2 SYDVKM. This chain's CDR3 is CASSSHTTSGAQTQYF. The CDR3 DNA reads TGTGCCAGCAGTTCACATACGACTAGCGGGGCCCAGACCCAGTACTTC.

The V call is TRBV2, the J call TRBJ2-1; tentatively, D is TRBD2 (5 bases). The germline gives CDR1 SNHLY, CDR2 FYNNEI. This CDR3 has 14 residues. Trimming removed 6 bases from V and 5 bases from J, with 14 bases in between. The CDR3 sequence is CASRAVTIHNEQFF. Written as DNA, the CDR3 is TGTGCCAGCAGAGCCGTGACTATTCACAATGAGCAGTTCTTC.

The chain links TRBV3-1 to TRBJ2-5, with 10 nucleotides matching TRBD2. V trimming: 7 bases; J trimming: 4 bases; junction bases outside the gene matches: 9. Germline-derived CDR1 and CDR2 are LGHDT and YNNKEL (reference sequence). This CDR3 is 15 amino acids long. The CDR3 DNA is TGTGCCAGCATTACCAGCGGGGGGGCCGGAGAGACCCAGTACTTC. This sequence encodes CASITSGGAGETQYF.